Listed below are T cell receptor beta chains from one sample, sequenced in a study of blood T cell repertoires in COVID-19. The protocol was immunoSEQ multiplex PCR, while the TCRdb copy is restricted to in-frame clones and leaves out a portion. The data show around 100,000 clones, around 87% seen once. The sequenced material came from peripheral blood. Every receptor here comes from a man aged 50 to 60 with acute or convalescent COVID-19. Both conserved end residues are part of each CDR3.

J gene,V gene,CDR3 protein
TRBJ2-7,TRBV6-5,CASRTGREQYF
TRBJ1-5,TRBV2,CASSEQTARNQPQHF
TRBJ2-1,TRBV6-6,CASSPSSGPVYNEQFF
TRBJ2-7,TRBV6-5,CASAPSGYYEQYF
TRBJ1-6,TRBV30,CAFLRGQNSPLHF
TRBJ2-3,TRBV9,CASSVGTSGRRVGDTQYF
TRBJ2-7,TRBV27,CASSPTGFSYEQYF
TRBJ1-6,TRBV5-1,CASSLAFGQNNSPLHF
TRBJ2-5,TRBV4-1,CASSQFQNQETQYF
TRBJ2-3,TRBV5-8,CASSLRGSDTQYF
TRBJ2-2,TRBV6-6,CASSQGQGVSGELFF
TRBJ2-1,TRBV19,CASSPTSGQYNEQFF
TRBJ2-7,TRBV28,CASSFSALASYEQYF
TRBJ2-7,TRBV9,CASSFSGSSYEQYF
TRBJ1-2,TRBV19,CASSRQIPGDGYTF
TRBJ2-7,TRBV19,CASREAGTSSYEQYF
TRBJ2-7,TRBV6-6,CASSSQGPYEQYF
TRBJ2-7,TRBV5-4,CASSNGQASSYEQYF
TRBJ2-4,TRBV7-9,CASSSTRKLKNIQYF
TRBJ1-2,TRBV18,CASSPPGTAYGYTF
TRBJ1-6,TRBV27,CASWGVTIGSPLHF
TRBJ2-5,TRBV28,CASSWPGGQETQYF
TRBJ2-7,TRBV5-1,CASSFMTGNNNEQYF
TRBJ2-2,TRBV30,CAWNPGLAGTGELFF
TRBJ2-3,TRBV4-1,CASSQGPAGGADTQYF
TRBJ2-7,TRBV11-2,CASSPRTGDEQYF
TRBJ2-7,TRBV5-1,CASSPGQGRSYEQYF
TRBJ2-1,TRBV7-9,CASSVVRLAYNEQFF
TRBJ1-1,TRBV12-3/TRBV12-4,CASSRLGEAFF
TRBJ2-2,TRBV4-1,CASSQDPLAGETGELFF
TRBJ2-1,TRBV9,CASSSRLAAYNEQFF
TRBJ2-1,TRBV5-1,CASSPQRLAGGNEQFF
TRBJ1-5,TRBV4-1,CASSQGQGDSNQPQHF
TRBJ1-1,TRBV28,CASRGTGTGREAFF
TRBJ2-2,TRBV4-1,CASSQDRLAGGVTGELFF
TRBJ2-3,TRBV7-2,CASSLGRGDTQYF
TRBJ2-2,TRBV27,CASSFYRRTGGITGELFF
TRBJ2-1,TRBV25-1,CASSVSETYNEQFF
TRBJ1-2,TRBV28,CASSPQVNYGYTF
TRBJ2-7,TRBV7-9,CASSLAGRGRTYEQYF
TRBJ2-7,TRBV7-9,CASSFGQTYEQYF
TRBJ2-1,TRBV2,CASRKMDRDNEQFF
TRBJ2-7,TRBV2,CASTAGSSYEQYF
TRBJ2-5,TRBV9,CASSVGSGDQETQYF
TRBJ2-4,TRBV6-5,CASSYQNIQYF
TRBJ1-1,TRBV2,CASSETRQSEAFF
TRBJ2-1,TRBV3-1/TRBV3-2,CASSPFLPGAVNEQFF
TRBJ1-4,TRBV2,CASIPDRGQLFF